These 6 T cell receptor beta chains were sequenced from one sample in a study of T-cell memory formation after mild COVID-19. Using its own MiXCR run on the 5' RACE reads, TCRdb lists one record per CDR3 protein. The data show 400,000 or so distinct CDR3 sequences, about 19% seen once. Material: PBMCs or a T cell subset sorted from them (not recorded which). The receptors come from an adult woman who had mild COVID-19 (a few samples of this study predate the infection). Cell type and time point are not known.

The chain recombines TRBV12-3 or TRBV12-4 with TRBJ2-1; 7 bases match TRBD1. V lost 5 bases and J lost 10; bases outside the gene matches: 8. This CDR3 has 13 amino acids. The CDR3: CASSPGQALEQFF. CDR3 in DNA: TGTGCCAGCAGTCCTGGACAGGCCCTAGAGCAGTTCTTC.

This chain links TRBV4-1 with TRBJ1-1; D uncertain. The CDR3 runs 20 residues. The germline CDR1 and CDR2 sequences are MGHRA and YSYEKL. V shed 7 bases and J shed 4 bases, with 34 bases lying between them. The CDR3 region is CASNPATLQVQTSMGTEAFF. The CDR3 DNA reads as TGCGCCAGCAACCCAGCCACTCTCCAGGTTCAGACCTCCATGGGCACTGAAGCTTTCTTT.

This clonotype was detected a few times. The chain uses TRBV20-1 and TRBJ1-1; D is perhaps TRBD1 (6 bases). Germline assignment: CDR1 DFQATT and CDR2 SNEGSKA (reference sequence). Trimming took off 6 bases at V and 1 base at J, with 18 bases between the two ends. CDR3 length equals 15 residues. The CDR3 is CSAYPTTGPNTEAFF. In DNA, the CDR3 is TGCAGTGCCTACCCAACTACAGGGCCGAACACTGAAGCTTTCTTT.

This clonotype showed up just a few times. The chain is built from TRBV10-3 and TRBJ2-1; the D is unclear. Deletions cut 0 bases from V and 10 bases from J, with 4 bases between. This CDR3 comprises 11 residues. Germline V gene lookup returns CDR1 ENHRY and CDR2 SYGVKD. CDR3 residues: CAISESREQFF. The CDR3 coding sequence is TGTGCCATCAGTGAGTCGAGGGAGCAGTTCTTC.

This clonotype was seen only a few times. This chain joins TRBV5-1 and TRBJ2-2; 12 nucleotides match TRBD2. The germline V gene has CDR1 SGHRS and CDR2 YFSETQ. The junction had 5 bases not matched to a gene; V was cut back by 4 bases and J by 7 bases. The CDR3 has 15 residues. CDR3 DNA sequence: TGCGCCAGCAGCCCTAGCGGGGGGGCCGTCGGGGAGCTGTTTTTT. Translating gives CASSPSGGAVGELFF.

This clonotype occurred a few times. V and J are TRBV7-6 and TRBJ2-1, with TRBD2 matching 12 bases. This CDR3 spans 16 amino acids. Germline loops: CDR1 SGHVS, CDR2 FNYEAQ. With 3 bases clipped from V and 4 bases from J, the junction kept 4 bases outside the gene matches. The CDR3 DNA sequence: TGTGCCAGCAGCTTTTCGACTAGCGGGGGTTACAATGAGCAGTTCTTC. Amino acid sequence: CASSFSTSGGYNEQFF.